The 26 T cell receptor beta chains in this list originate from one sample, sequenced in a study of human T cells and chemical hapten exposure. As to time point: healthy volunteer bleed at 6 weeks. Sequencing started from total RNA isolated from unfractionated whole blood. TCRdb ran MiXCR on the RACE reads and lists one entry per CDR3 protein. This sample has 44,000 or so distinct CDR3 sequences; 3% to 4% occur once, and the top ten carry 4.5% to 7%. The specimen was whole blood. The receptors come from a human donor in good health. Some clones in this sample may be carry-over from other donors' samples.

Ten or more counts support this clonotype. Mismatch with germline at one junction end may stem from a read error. The V gene is TRBV7-7, the J gene TRBJ2-3, with a possible D match to TRBD1 (5 bases). Germline V lookup: CDR1 SSHAT, CDR2 FNYEAQ (reference sequence). This CDR3 comprises 15 residues. The CDR3 here is CASSSSTVSADTQYF. The CDR3 DNA reads TGTGCTAGCAGTTCGTCGACAGTTTCGGCAGATACGCAGTATTTT. Drawing the rest from reference TRBV7-7 and TRBJ2-3, the complete variable domain is GAGVSQSPRYKVTKRGQDVTLRCDPISSHATLYWYQQALGQGPEFLTYFNYEAQPDKSGLPSDRFSAERPEGSISTLTIQRTEQRDSAMYRCASSSSTVSADTQYFGPGTRLTVL.

This clonotype was seen repeatedly, ten times or more. This chain connects TRBV2 to TRBJ1-1, with D hard to call. The V end was cut by 3 bases, the J end by 0 bases, with 8 bases between. From germline, CDR1 is SNHLY and CDR2 FYNNEI. The CDR3 length is 14 residues. The CDR3 protein is CASSERRLNTEAFF. For the CDR3, the DNA is TGTGCCAGCAGTGAGCGCAGGCTGAACACTGAAGCTTTCTTT.

This clonotype was detected a few times. The V gene is TRBV5-4, the J gene TRBJ2-4, with 9 bases lining up with TRBD1. Per germline, CDR1 SGHNT and CDR2 YYREEE (reference sequence). J was trimmed by 2 bases and V by 5 bases; bases with no gene match: 8. The CDR3 covers 16 residues. The CDR3 DNA sequence: TGTGCCAGCAGTATTGAGGGACAGGGTCCCAAAAACATTCAGTACTTC. As protein: CASSIEGQGPKNIQYF.

This clonotype has a count of ten or more. The V and J genes are TRBV20-1 and TRBJ1-5, with D hard to call. The V and J ends lost 0 bases and 9 bases respectively, with 12 bases between them. Germline V gene data show CDR1 as DFQATT and CDR2 as SNEGSKA (reference sequence). The CDR3 consists of 13 residues. The CDR3 DNA follows: TGCAGTGCTAGAGAGGGCCGCGATAGGCCCCAGCATTTT. This encodes CSAREGRDRPQHF.

This clonotype was recorded many times. CDR3 DNA sequence: TGCAGCGTTCAGGAGAACACTGAAGCTTTCTTT. This sequence encodes CSVQENTEAFF. The chain couples TRBV29-1 to TRBJ1-1; D gene uncertain. The CDR3 is 11 residues long. Trimming took off 5 bases at V and 1 base at J, with 5 bases between the two ends. The V gene's germline CDR1 is SQVTM and CDR2 ANQGSEA.

This clonotype was recorded many times. V is TRBV27 and J is TRBJ1-3; TRBD1 matches 11 bases. After removal of 4 bases from V and 2 bases from J, the junction contained 1 base not matched to a gene. This CDR3 is 15 amino acids long. The germline gives CDR1 MNHEY, CDR2 SMNVEV (reference sequence). The chain's CDR3 is CASSSDRGPGNTIYF. The CDR3 coding sequence is TGTGCCAGCAGTTCGGACAGGGGGCCTGGAAACACCATATATTTT.

The J gene is TRBJ1-2, the V gene TRBV27; 8 bases align to TRBD1. The CDR3 loop spans 16 amino acids. CDR1 MNHEY and CDR2 SMNVEV come from the germline V gene (reference sequence). V shed 5 bases, J shed 6 bases, and the junction held 14 bases outside the gene matches. CDR3 coding DNA: TGTGCCAGCAGTCCTTCAATGGCCGGGACAGGCGATGGCTACACCTTC. As protein: CASSPSMAGTGDGYTF.

This clonotype was picked up many times. The chain links TRBV6-6 to TRBJ1-5; 7 positions agree with TRBD1. There are 15 residues in the CDR3. Germline V gene sequence: CDR1 MNHNY, CDR2 SVGAGI (reference sequence). V shed 7 bases, J shed 1 base, and the junction held 7 bases outside the gene matches. The CDR3, as DNA: TGTGCCAGCACGCGATACAGGGGCAGCAATCAGCCCCAGCATTTT. It yields the protein CASTRYRGSNQPQHF.

The chain carries TRBV30 and TRBJ1-1, with 8 bases that match TRBD1. The ends lost 4 bases at V and 4 bases at J; junction bases unmatched: 5. Germline V lookup: CDR1 GTSNPN, CDR2 SVGIG (reference sequence). The CDR3 consists of 13 residues. The CDR3 loop reads CAWMTGVSTEAFF. For the CDR3, the DNA is TGTGCCTGGATGACAGGGGTAAGCACTGAAGCTTTCTTT.

This clonotype was counted ten times or more. The chain's CDR3 is CASSYSKDVRSPLHF. DNA for the CDR3: TGTGCCAGCAGTTACTCGAAGGACGTTCGGTCACCCCTCCACTTT. V gene TRBV6-5 combines with J gene TRBJ1-6; D is unresolved. V lost 0 bases and J 10 bases, leaving 13 bases between the germline ends. The CDR3 has 15 amino acids. Germline CDR1 reads MNHEY; CDR2 reads SVGAGI.

The genes are TRBV5-4 and TRBJ1-4, with a tentative D call TRBD1 (6 bases). Per germline, CDR1 SGHNT and CDR2 YYREEE (reference sequence). Between the trimmed V and J ends, which lost 0 bases and 5 bases, there was a span of 14 bases. The CDR3 runs to 16 residues. The DNA of the CDR3 is TGTGCCAGCAGCTTGGACAGGGCGGGAGTGAATGAAAAACTGTTTTTT. It is translated as CASSLDRAGVNEKLFF. The full variable domain, with the rest looked up from reference TRBV5-4 and TRBJ1-4, is ETGVTQSPTHLIKTRGQQVTLRCSSQSGHNTVSWYQQALGQGPQFIFQYYREEENGRGNFPPRFSGLQFPNYSSELNVNALELDDSALYLCASSLDRAGVNEKLFFGSGTQLSVL.

In this sample, this clonotype turned up many times. The CDR3 sequence is CASSLITGGNQPQHF. The CDR3 nucleotides are TGTGCCAGCAGTTTAATTACAGGGGGCAATCAGCCCCAGCATTTT. The V and J genes are TRBV28 and TRBJ1-5; TRBD1 aligns across 7 bases. Germline V gives CDR1 MDHEN, CDR2 SYDVKM. The CDR3 extends over 15 amino acids. Losses at the gene ends were 2 bases for V and 2 bases for J; bases not matched to a gene: 3. Supplemented by reference TRBV28 and TRBJ1-5, the full variable domain reads DVKVTQSSRYLVKRTGEKVFLECVQDMDHENMFWYRQDPGLGLRLIYFSYDVKMKEKGDIPEGYSVSREKKERFSLILESASTNQTSMYLCASSLITGGNQPQHFGDGTRLSIL.

Ten or more counts support this clonotype. The chain employs TRBV9 and TRBJ2-4, with no clear D. The CDR3 sequence is 14 residues long. Germline V gene sequence: CDR1 SGDLS, CDR2 YYNGEE. Trimming took off 3 bases at V and 2 bases at J, with 9 bases between the two ends. The chain's CDR3 is CASSGRNTKNIQYF. CDR3 in DNA: TGTGCCAGCAGCGGTAGAAATACCAAAAACATTCAGTACTTC.

This clonotype was recorded at least ten times. The rearrangement links TRBV14 to TRBJ2-1, with D uncertain. CDR1 SGHDN and CDR2 FVKESK come from the germline V gene. The CDR3 is 11 amino acids. Trimming shortened V by 3 bases and J by 6 bases, and 3 bases separated the two germline ends. The CDR3 loop reads CASSQVNEQFF. The CDR3 DNA follows: TGTGCCAGCAGCCAGGTCAATGAGCAGTTCTTC.

This clonotype was found many times. The rearrangement joins TRBV27 to TRBJ2-1; no reliable D call. The CDR3 has 12 amino acids. Per the germline V gene, CDR1 is MNHEY and CDR2 is SMNVEV (reference sequence). V dropped 7 bases and J dropped 8 bases, with 12 bases sitting between them. CDR3 DNA: TGTGCCAGCACTAATGGAAGGGATGAGCAGTTCTTC. This codes for CASTNGRDEQFF.

This clonotype was seen a few times. The rearrangement uses TRBV20-1 and TRBJ2-1, with 7 positions matching TRBD2. CDR3 length equals 15 residues. Germline V gene sequence: CDR1 DFQATT, CDR2 SNEGSKA (reference sequence). The V and J ends lost 6 bases and 6 bases, in that order; junction bases with no gene match: 14. The CDR3 DNA is TGCAGTGCCTGCGTGTTGGCGGGAGTTGGCAATGAGCAGTTCTTC. Its translation is CSACVLAGVGNEQFF.

This chain joins TRBV5-1 and TRBJ1-1, with TRBD1 matching 7 bases. The trim removed 6 bases at V and 1 base at J, leaving 9 bases unmatched. CDR3 size: 15 residues. CDR1 SGHRS and CDR2 YFSETQ come from the germline V gene. DNA of the CDR3: TGCGCCAGCAACGCACAGGGGCCAGCGAACACTGAAGCTTTCTTT. Translated: CASNAQGPANTEAFF.

This clonotype was seen repeatedly, ten times or more. The CDR3 is CASSFLPTTGPNSPLHF. DNA for the CDR3: TGTGCCAGCAGTTTTCTTCCCACGACAGGTCCTAACTCACCCCTCCACTTT. The chain is built from TRBV27 and TRBJ1-6, with D perhaps matching TRBD1 (6 bases). This CDR3 region has 17 residues. V was cut by 3 bases and J by 10 bases, with 22 bases left in between. CDR1 MNHEY and CDR2 SMNVEV come from the germline V gene (reference sequence).

The table lists this clonotype with many counts. V usage is TRBV20-1 and J usage is TRBJ2-7; D not resolved. Trimming removed 6 bases at V and 0 bases at J, with 18 bases between. Germline assignment: CDR1 DFQATT and CDR2 SNEGSKA (reference sequence). This CDR3 contains 15 residues. Written as DNA, the CDR3 is TGCAGTGCGCTGTCGCCCACCTTAAGCTCCTACGAGCAGTACTTC. Its protein is CSALSPTLSSYEQYF.

This clonotype was recorded many times. The CDR3 DNA follows: TGTGCCAGCAGCCCGGACCGAAGAACGCAAGAGACCCAGTACTTC. This codes for CASSPDRRTQETQYF. The chain is built from TRBV7-3 and TRBJ2-5; D gene ambiguous. V was trimmed by 5 bases and J by 2 bases, leaving 15 bases between them. The CDR3 has 15 amino acids. Looked up from germline, CDR1 is SGHTA and CDR2 is FQGTGA.

In its sample, this clonotype was seen many times. This chain joins TRBV7-2 and TRBJ2-2; D is possibly TRBD1 (6 bases). CDR1 is SGHTA and CDR2 is FQGNSA in the germline V gene. Trimming stripped 3 bases from V and 4 bases from J, with 12 bases between. The CDR3 sequence is 15 residues long. This CDR3 reads CASSFIQGGTGELFF. The DNA of the CDR3 is TGTGCCAGCAGCTTCATACAGGGTGGCACCGGGGAGCTGTTTTTT.

The V and J genes are TRBV29-1 and TRBJ2-3, with D unresolved. From germline, CDR1 is SQVTM and CDR2 ANQGSEA. Between the trimmed V and J ends, which lost 2 bases and 3 bases, there was a span of 0 bases. This CDR3 has 10 amino acids. The CDR3 nucleotides read TGCAGCGTTGAAACAGATACGCAGTATTTT. Protein sequence: CSVETDTQYF.

This clonotype was counted many times. V and J are TRBV6-2 or TRBV6-3 and TRBJ2-7; 8 nucleotides align to TRBD2. V shed 11 bases, J shed 2 bases, and the junction held 8 bases outside the gene matches. Looked up from germline, CDR1 is MNHEY and CDR2 is SVGEGT. CDR3 size: 13 residues. The CDR3: CASRGDATYEQYF. For the CDR3, the DNA is TGTGCCTCGCGGGGGGACGCCACCTACGAGCAGTACTTC.

Many counts were recorded for this clonotype. The chain employs TRBV20-1 and TRBJ2-1, with 8 nucleotides matching TRBD2. The CDR3 extends over 14 amino acids. Germline V CDR1 and CDR2: DFQATT, SNEGSKA (reference sequence). J was trimmed by 9 bases and V by 6 bases; bases with no gene match: 13. The CDR3, as DNA: TGCAGTGCCGGAACACTAGCGGAGGGGGGTGAGCAGTTCTTC. It is translated as CSAGTLAEGGEQFF.

This chain joins TRBV28 and TRBJ2-7; 8 bases are shared with TRBD1. V was clipped by 2 bases and J by 7 bases; unmatched bases: 10. Germline V lookup: CDR1 MDHEN, CDR2 SYDVKM. The CDR3 is made up of 15 amino acids. CDR3 residues: CASSLGGQGLGEQYF. For the CDR3, the DNA is TGTGCCAGCAGTTTAGGAGGACAGGGCCTGGGGGAGCAGTACTTC.

This clonotype was observed at least ten times. The chain carries TRBV5-1 and TRBJ2-7; D might be TRBD1 or TRBD2, each matching 5 bases. The V end was cut by 4 bases, the J end by 6 bases, with 11 bases between. The CDR3 is 12 amino acids. The germline V gene has CDR1 SGHRS and CDR2 YFSETQ. The CDR3 bases are TGCGCCAGCAGCCCCGGGACGACCGAGCAGTACTTC. It yields the protein CASSPGTTEQYF.